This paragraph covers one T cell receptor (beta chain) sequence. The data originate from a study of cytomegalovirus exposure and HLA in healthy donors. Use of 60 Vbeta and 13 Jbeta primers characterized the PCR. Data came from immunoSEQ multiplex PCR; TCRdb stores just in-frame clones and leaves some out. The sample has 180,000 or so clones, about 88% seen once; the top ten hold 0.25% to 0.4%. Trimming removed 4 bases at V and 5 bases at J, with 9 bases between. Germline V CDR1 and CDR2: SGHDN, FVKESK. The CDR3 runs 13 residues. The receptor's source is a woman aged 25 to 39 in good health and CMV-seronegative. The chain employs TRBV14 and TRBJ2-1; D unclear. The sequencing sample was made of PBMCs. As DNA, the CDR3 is TGTGCCAGCAGCCTATGGCACCACAATGAGCAGTTCTTC. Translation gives CASSLWHHNEQFF. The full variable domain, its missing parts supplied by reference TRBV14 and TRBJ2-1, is EAGVTQFPSHSVIEKGQTVTLRCDPISGHDNLYWYRRVMGKEIKFLLHFVKESKQDESGMPNNRFLAERTGGTYSTLKVQPAELEDSGVYFCASSLWHHNEQFFGPGTRLTVL.